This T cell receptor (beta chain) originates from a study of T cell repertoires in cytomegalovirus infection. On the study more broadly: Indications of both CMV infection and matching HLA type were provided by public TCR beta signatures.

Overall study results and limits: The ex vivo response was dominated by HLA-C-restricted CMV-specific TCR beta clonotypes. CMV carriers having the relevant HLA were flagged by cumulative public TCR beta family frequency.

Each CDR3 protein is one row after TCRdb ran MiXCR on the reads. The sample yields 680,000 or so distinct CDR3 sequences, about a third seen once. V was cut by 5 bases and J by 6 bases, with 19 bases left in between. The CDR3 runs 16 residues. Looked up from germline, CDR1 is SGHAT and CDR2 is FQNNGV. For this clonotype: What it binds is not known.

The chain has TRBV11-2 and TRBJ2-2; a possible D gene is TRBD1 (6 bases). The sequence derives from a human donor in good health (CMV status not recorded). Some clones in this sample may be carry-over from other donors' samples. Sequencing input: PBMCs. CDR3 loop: CASSPRNRVGPGELFF. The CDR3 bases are TGTGCCAGCAGCCCAAGGAACAGGGTTGGGCCCGGGGAGCTGTTTTTT.